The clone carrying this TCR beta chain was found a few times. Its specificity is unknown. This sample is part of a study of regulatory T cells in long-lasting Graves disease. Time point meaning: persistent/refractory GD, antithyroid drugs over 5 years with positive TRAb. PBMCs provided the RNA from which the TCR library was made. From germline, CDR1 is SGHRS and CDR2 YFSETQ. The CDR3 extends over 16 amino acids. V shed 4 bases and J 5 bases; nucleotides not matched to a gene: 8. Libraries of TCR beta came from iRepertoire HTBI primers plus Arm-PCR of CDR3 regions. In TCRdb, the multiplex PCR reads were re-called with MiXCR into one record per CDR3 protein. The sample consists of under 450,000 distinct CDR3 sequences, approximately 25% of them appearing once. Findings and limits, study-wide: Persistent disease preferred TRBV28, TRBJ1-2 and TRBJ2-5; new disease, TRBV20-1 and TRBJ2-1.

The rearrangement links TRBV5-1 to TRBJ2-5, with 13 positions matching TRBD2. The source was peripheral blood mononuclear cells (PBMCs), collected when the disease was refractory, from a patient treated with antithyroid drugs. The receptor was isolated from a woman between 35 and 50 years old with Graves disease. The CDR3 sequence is CASSGGLAGVRETQYF. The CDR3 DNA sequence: TGCGCCAGCAGCGGTGGACTAGCGGGAGTCAGGGAGACCCAGTACTTC.